This T cell receptor beta chain appears in the sequencing data of a study of vaccination and CD4 T cells after COVID-19. Study-wide context: Cells were stimulated with overlapping spike peptides from SARS-CoV-2, HCoV-NL63, HCoV-OC43 and HCoV-229E.

Treatment: roughly 10-day PBMC culture with coronavirus spike peptide pools or control peptides (ViraFEST assay). It was on days 3 and 7 that half the medium was replaced with fresh IL-2 medium. The trim removed 3 bases at V and 5 bases at J, leaving 8 bases unmatched. This CDR3 has 16 amino acids. Germline CDR1 and CDR2: KGHDR and SFDVKD. Researchers used the Oncomine TCR Beta short-read assay to sequence DNA from cultured CD4+ T cells. Each CDR3 protein gets one entry after TCRdb re-called the PCR reads with MiXCR. The repertoire consists of approximately 16,000 distinct CDR3 sequences, with about a third occurring once and the leading ten covering roughly 24%. This clonotype was observed once. Its antigen is currently unknown.

The source material was CD4+ T cells from blood, cultured in vitro, sampled before SARS-CoV-2 vaccination. The chain couples TRBV24-1 to TRBJ2-1; 8 bases align to TRBD2. The receptor comes from a human donor who received a COVID-19 vaccine. In DNA form, the CDR3 reads TGTGCCACCAGTGATGCAACCGGGACTAGAAACAATGAGCAGTTCTTC. This codes for CATSDATGTRNNEQFF.